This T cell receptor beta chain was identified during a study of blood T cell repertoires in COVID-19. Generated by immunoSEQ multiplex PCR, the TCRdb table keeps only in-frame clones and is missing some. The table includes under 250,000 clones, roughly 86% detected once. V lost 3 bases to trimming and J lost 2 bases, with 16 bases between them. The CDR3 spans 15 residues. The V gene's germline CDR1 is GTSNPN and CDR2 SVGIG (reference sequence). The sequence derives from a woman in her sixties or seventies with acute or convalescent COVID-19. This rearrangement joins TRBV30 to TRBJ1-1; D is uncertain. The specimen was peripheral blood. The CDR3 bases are TGTGCCTGGAGGAAGGCCAGCAACAGAAACACTGAAGCTTTCTTT. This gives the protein CAWRKASNRNTEAFF.